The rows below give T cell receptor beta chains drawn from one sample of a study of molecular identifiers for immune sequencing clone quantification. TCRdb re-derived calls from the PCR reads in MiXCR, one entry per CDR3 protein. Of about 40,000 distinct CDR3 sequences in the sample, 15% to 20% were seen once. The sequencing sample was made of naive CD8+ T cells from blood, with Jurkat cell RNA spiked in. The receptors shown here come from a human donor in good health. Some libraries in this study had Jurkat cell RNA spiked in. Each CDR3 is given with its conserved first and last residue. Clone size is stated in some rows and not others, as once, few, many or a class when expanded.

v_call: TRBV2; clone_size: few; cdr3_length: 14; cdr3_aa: CASSDSLGTGELFF
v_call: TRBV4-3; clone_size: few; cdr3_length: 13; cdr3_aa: CASTTSETYEQYF
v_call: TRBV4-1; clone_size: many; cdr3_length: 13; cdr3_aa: CASSQVRDQPQHF
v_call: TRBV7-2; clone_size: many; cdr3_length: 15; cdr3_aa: CASSNSPLGGRGQYF
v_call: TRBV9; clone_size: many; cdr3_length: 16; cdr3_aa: CASSPTGVGGANVLTF
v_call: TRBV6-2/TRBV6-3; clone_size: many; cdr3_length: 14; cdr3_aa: CASSYSGTVDIQYF
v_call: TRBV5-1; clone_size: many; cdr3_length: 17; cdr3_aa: CASRPTSGRVDTGELFF
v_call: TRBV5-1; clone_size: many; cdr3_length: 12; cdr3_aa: CASSLGNNEQFF
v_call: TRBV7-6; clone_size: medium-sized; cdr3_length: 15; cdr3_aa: CASSPLQGSGNEQFF
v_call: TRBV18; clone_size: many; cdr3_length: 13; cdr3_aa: CASSPGGGETQYF
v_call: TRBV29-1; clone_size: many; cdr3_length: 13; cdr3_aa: CSVEEGGSSEQFF
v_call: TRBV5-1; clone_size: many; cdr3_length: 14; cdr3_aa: CASGLAGNSYEQYF
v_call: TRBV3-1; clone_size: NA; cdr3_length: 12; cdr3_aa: CASSGLDAEAFF
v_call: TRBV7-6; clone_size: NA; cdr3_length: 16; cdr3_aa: CASSFPAGGNTGELFF
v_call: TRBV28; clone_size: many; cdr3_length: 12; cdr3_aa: CASSLVIGEQYF
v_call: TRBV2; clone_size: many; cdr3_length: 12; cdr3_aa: CATGPAPGELFF
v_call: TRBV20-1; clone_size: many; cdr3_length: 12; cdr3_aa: CSASTGGERLFF
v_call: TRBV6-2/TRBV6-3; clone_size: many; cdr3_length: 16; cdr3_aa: CASSYNRDRLKETQYF
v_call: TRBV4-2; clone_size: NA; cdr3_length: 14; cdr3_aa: CASSQDLLGFELFF
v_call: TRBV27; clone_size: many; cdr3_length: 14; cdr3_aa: CASSLQGRSGELFF
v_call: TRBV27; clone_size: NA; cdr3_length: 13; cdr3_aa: CASSPDRTYEQYF
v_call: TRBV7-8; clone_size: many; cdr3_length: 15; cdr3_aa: CASSPRTNFNNEQFF
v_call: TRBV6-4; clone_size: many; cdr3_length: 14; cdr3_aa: CASSDVAGYNEQFF
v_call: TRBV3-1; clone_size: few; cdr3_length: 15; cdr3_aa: CASSPGQGAGYEQYF
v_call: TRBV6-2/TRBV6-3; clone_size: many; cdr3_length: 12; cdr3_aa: CASSYRGDTQYF